This T cell receptor (beta chain) was retrieved from a study of cytomegalovirus exposure and HLA in healthy donors. Study-wide findings and caveats: Later on, a genetic analysis was performed. It linked a missense variant in DCLRE1C with V- and J-gene trimming of TCR beta. Presence/absence analyses rested on an assumption that sequencing depth was roughly uniform across donors. Sequences of the TCR beta chain were said to predict the HLA-A and HLA-B alleles of most subjects accurately.

The PCR employed 60 Vbeta primers together with 13 Jbeta primers. Profiled with immunoSEQ multiplex PCR; TCRdb holds only in-frame clones, not every one. The sample has around 150,000 clones, 65% to 85% seen once; the top ten hold around 6.8%. The V end was cut by 6 bases, the J end by 5 bases, with 16 bases between. There are 14 residues in the CDR3. CDR1 and CDR2 (germline): SGHRS, YFSETQ. This clone was picked up one time. The antigen remains unidentified. The receptor was isolated from a man between 35 and 55 years old in good health and CMV-seropositive. The V and J genes are TRBV5-1 and TRBJ2-3; perhaps TRBD1 as D (5 bases). Sequencing was done on a sample of PBMCs. CDR3 DNA sequence: TGCGCCAGCACCATTTCCAGGGTGGAAGATACGCAGTATTTT. Amino acid sequence: CASTISRVEDTQYF.